The 20 T cell receptor beta chains in this list originate from one sample, sequenced in a study of cytomegalovirus exposure and HLA in healthy donors. Researchers ran the PCR with 60 Vbeta and 13 Jbeta primers. Libraries were prepared by immunoSEQ multiplex PCR; TCRdb keeps only in-frame clonotypes and omits some of them. This table has roughly 90,000 clones, 80% to 90% appearing once. Material: PBMCs. The receptors derive from a man aged 18 to 29 in good health and CMV-seronegative.

This clone was found once. CDR3 amino acids: CASRARGPTAVNEKLFF. The CDR3 DNA follows: TGTGCCAGCAGAGCCAGGGGCCCGACAGCCGTAAATGAAAAACTGTTTTTT. The chain couples TRBV28 to TRBJ1-4; D might be TRBD1 (6 bases). CDR3 length: 17 amino acids. Between the trimmed V and J ends, which lost 6 bases and 5 bases, there was a span of 22 bases. Germline CDR1 is MDHEN and CDR2 is SYDVKM.

The chain employs TRBV5-8 and TRBJ2-3; 9 bases align to TRBD1. This CDR3 is built from 16 residues. Germline CDR1 reads SGHTS; CDR2 reads YDEGEE. J was trimmed by 1 base and V by 2 bases; bases with no gene match: 5. The CDR3 sequence is CASSFGTGSGTDTQYF. CDR3 sequence (DNA): TGTGCCAGCAGCTTTGGGACAGGGTCGGGCACAGATACGCAGTATTTT.

The genes are TRBV7-3 and TRBJ2-2; D unresolved. The CDR3 is made up of 12 amino acids. Per the germline V gene, CDR1 is SGHTA and CDR2 is FQGTGA. Trimming left V 3 bases short and J 4 bases short, with 3 bases between. The CDR3 nucleotides are TGTGCCAGCAGCTTCATCACCGGGGAGCTGTTTTTT. Its translation is CASSFITGELFF. Looking up the rest from reference TRBV7-3 and TRBJ2-2 gives the full variable domain: GAGVSQTPSNKVTEKGKYVELRCDPISGHTALYWYRQSLGQGPEFLIYFQGTGAADDSGLPNDRFFAVRPEGSVSTLKIQRTERGDSAVYLCASSFITGELFFGEGSRLTVL.

V and J are TRBV4-1 and TRBJ2-7; D call uncertain. The CDR3 runs to 14 residues. V dropped 1 base and J dropped 2 bases, with 9 bases sitting between them. Germline V gene data show CDR1 as MGHRA and CDR2 as YSYEKL. The CDR3 bases are TGCGCCAGCAGCCAAGCAGCCACAGCCTACGAGCAGTACTTC. It codes for CASSQAATAYEQYF.

The chain links TRBV28 to TRBJ1-5; maybe TRBD1 (5 bases). This CDR3 has 14 amino acids. Trimming shortened V by 7 bases and J by 2 bases, and 12 bases separated the two germline ends. Germline loops: CDR1 MDHEN, CDR2 SYDVKM. CDR3 loop: CASIQGLGNQPQHF. As DNA, the CDR3 is TGTGCCAGCATCCAGGGTTTGGGCAATCAGCCCCAGCATTTT.

V gene TRBV18 combines with J gene TRBJ2-2, with 15 positions matching TRBD2. The ends lost 6 bases at V and 3 bases at J; junction bases unmatched: 8. Germline CDR1 KGHSH, CDR2 LQKENI. CDR3 length: 18 amino acids. The CDR3 nucleotides read TGTGCCAGCTCGGACGGGACTAGCGGGAGGATGTACACCGGGGAGCTGTTTTTT. It codes for CASSDGTSGRMYTGELFF.

The chain combines TRBV9 with TRBJ1-1; the D gene is possibly TRBD1 (5 bases). From germline, CDR1 is SGDLS and CDR2 YYNGEE. V lost 0 bases and J 4 bases, leaving 7 bases between the germline ends. The CDR3 is 13 amino acids. The CDR3 loop is CASSVDQGTEAFF. The DNA of the CDR3 is TGTGCCAGCAGCGTAGATCAGGGCACTGAAGCTTTCTTT.

The V and J genes are TRBV19 and TRBJ2-1, with TRBD2 matching over 11 bases. V dropped 7 bases and J dropped 5; count of bases not matched to a gene: 16. The CDR3 runs to 18 residues. Per the germline V gene, CDR1 is LNHDA and CDR2 is SQIVND (reference sequence). The CDR3 reads CASTPLTPGTSGNNEQFF. In DNA, the CDR3 is TGTGCCAGTACCCCCTTGACCCCCGGGACTAGCGGTAACAATGAGCAGTTCTTC.

The chain employs TRBV19 and TRBJ2-7, with TRBD1 identical over 8 bases. Germline values: CDR1 LNHDA, CDR2 SQIVND (reference sequence). Trimming cost V 6 bases and J 3 bases; bases outside gene matches: 13. The CDR3 spans 16 residues. The CDR3 loop is CASSTEHRGYYYEQYF. The CDR3 DNA sequence: TGTGCCAGTAGCACCGAGCACAGGGGGTATTACTACGAGCAGTACTTC.

The J gene is TRBJ1-1, the V gene TRBV7-9; 8 bases agree with TRBD1. The germline V gene has CDR1 SEHNR and CDR2 FQNEAQ (reference sequence). This CDR3 contains 16 residues. Trimming cost V 5 bases and J 1 base; bases outside gene matches: 9. The CDR3 sequence: CASSPHGQGGNTEAFF. The CDR3 nucleotides read TGTGCCAGCAGCCCCCACGGACAGGGCGGGAACACTGAAGCTTTCTTT.

This chain uses TRBV7-3 with TRBJ2-3; possible D gene TRBD2, 6 bases. The CDR3 covers 14 residues. Per germline, CDR1 SGHTA and CDR2 FQGTGA. With 5 bases removed from V and 1 base from J, the gap between germline ends came to 10 bases. As DNA, the CDR3 is TGTGCCAGCAGCCGGGAGTTCGGCACAGATACGCAGTATTTT. Encoded protein: CASSREFGTDTQYF.

J is TRBJ1-4 and V is TRBV5-4; 7 nucleotides align to TRBD1. The germline CDR1 and CDR2 sequences are SGHNT and YYREEE (reference sequence). The CDR3 extends over 13 amino acids. J gave up 6 bases and V 2 bases, and 1 base lay outside the gene matches. The CDR3 DNA reads as TGTGCCAGCAGCTTCCAGGGGGATGAAAAACTGTTTTTT. Protein sequence: CASSFQGDEKLFF.

This clone was picked up one time. The chain links TRBV2 to TRBJ1-1; D ambiguous. Per germline, CDR1 SNHLY and CDR2 FYNNEI. This CDR3 region has 13 residues. V was trimmed by 3 bases and J by 3 bases, leaving 8 bases between them. The CDR3 DNA follows: TGTGCCAGCAGTGAGTTCGCGGACACTGAAGCTTTCTTT. As protein: CASSEFADTEAFF.

This chain uses TRBV5-4 with TRBJ2-1, with 10 bases aligning to TRBD2. The V and J ends lost 4 bases and 5 bases, in that order; junction bases with no gene match: 9. Germline CDR1 SGHNT, CDR2 YYREEE (reference sequence). This CDR3 is 16 amino acids long. In nucleotides, the CDR3 is TGTGCCAGCAGCCTCGTCGGACTAGCGGAAAACAATGAGCAGTTCTTC. It translates to CASSLVGLAENNEQFF. The complete variable domain, with remaining parts taken from reference TRBV5-4 and TRBJ2-1, reads ETGVTQSPTHLIKTRGQQVTLRCSSQSGHNTVSWYQQALGQGPQFIFQYYREEENGRGNFPPRFSGLQFPNYSSELNVNALELDDSALYLCASSLVGLAENNEQFFGPGTRLTVL.

The chain couples TRBV4-3 to TRBJ2-3; 7 positions match TRBD1. The CDR3 totals 16 residues. Germline V gene lookup returns CDR1 LGHNA and CDR2 YSLEER. The ends lost 6 bases at V and 3 bases at J; junction bases unmatched: 12. CDR3 DNA: TGCGCCAGCAGTATACAGGGGACGGTGCAGACAGATACGCAGTATTTT. Encoded protein: CASSIQGTVQTDTQYF.

The rearrangement uses TRBV7-9 and TRBJ2-5; 13 bases agree with TRBD2. The V gene end was trimmed by 1 base and the J gene end by 5 bases; junction bases not matched to a gene: 13. CDR1 and CDR2 (germline): SEHNR, FQNEAQ (reference sequence). This CDR3 has 19 residues. The CDR3 loop is CASSLESRGLAGVEETQYF. The CDR3 coding sequence is TGTGCCAGCAGCTTAGAAAGTCGAGGACTAGCGGGAGTTGAGGAGACCCAGTACTTC. Based on the CDR3 plus reference TRBV7-9 and TRBJ2-5, the full variable domain is DTGVSQNPRHKITKRGQNVTFRCDPISEHNRLYWYRQTLGQGPEFLTYFQNEAQLEKSRLLSDRFSAERPKGSFSTLEIQRTEQGDSAMYLCASSLESRGLAGVEETQYFGPGTRLLVL.

This chain uses TRBV4-1 with TRBJ2-1, with a weak D call TRBD2 (5 bases). CDR1 and CDR2 from the germline V gene are MGHRA and YSYEKL. The CDR3 contains 14 residues. Trimming pared 7 bases from V and 10 bases from J, leaving 20 bases between. DNA of the CDR3: TGCGCCAGCACCCGGGCGGGCACCTCGTTAGAGCAGTTCTTC. This gives the protein CASTRAGTSLEQFF.

The V and J genes are TRBV19 and TRBJ2-1, with 10 nucleotides matching TRBD2. This CDR3 spans 21 amino acids. CDR1 is LNHDA, CDR2 SQIVND, per germline (reference sequence). V gave up 3 bases and J gave up 0 bases; unmatched junction bases: 17. For the CDR3, the DNA is TGTGCCAGTAGTATCGCCCCCAGGCTAGCGGGAGTGCTGAGCTCCTACAATGAGCAGTTCTTC. Translation gives CASSIAPRLAGVLSSYNEQFF.

The chain employs TRBV6-5 and TRBJ1-5; 9 positions agree with TRBD1. Germline trimming cut 6 bases from V and 3 bases from J; bases unmatched to any gene: 6. Germline V lookup: CDR1 MNHEY, CDR2 SVGAGI. CDR3 length: 15 amino acids. Here the CDR3 reads CASSPDRGFNQPQHF. The CDR3 DNA reads as TGTGCCAGCAGCCCCGACAGGGGGTTCAATCAGCCCCAGCATTTT.

The gene calls are TRBV11-2 and TRBJ2-1; D possibly corresponds to TRBD2 (6 bases). V was clipped by 4 bases and J by 4 bases, with 20 bases between them. This CDR3 is built from 17 residues. Germline V gives CDR1 SGHAT, CDR2 FQNNGV. Here the CDR3 reads CASSSGRGSDQYNEQFF. The CDR3 DNA follows: TGTGCCAGCAGCTCCGGGCGGGGCTCCGACCAATACAATGAGCAGTTCTTC.